This T cell receptor beta chain stems from a study of shared clonotypes between healthy human individuals (dated by TCRdb to about 2020). Looking at the study overall: The cohort included a few men and a couple of women between 18 and 49 years of age. To increase sequencing depth and limit assay-specific biases, TCR repertoire library preparation and sequencing were carried out by different laboratories using diverse techniques. For each donor, CD4 naive and CD4 memory were each given three plates, CD8 naive was given two plates, and CD8 memory was given one plate. Between about 0.9 and 9 billion PBMCs per donor were obtained by leukapheresis. The study deeply sequenced blood TCR repertoires of about 5 healthy adults to estimate repertoire size and the extent of clonotype sharing between individuals.

Using the deep immunoSEQ assay, TCR CDR3 regions were amplified from genomic DNA by multiplex PCR. Extracted genomic DNA from each cell subset was spread evenly across all wells of several immunoSEQ 96-well plates, with each plate serving as a replicate. Each replicate PCR for sorted subsets received about 220 ng genomic DNA, equal to tens of thousands of T cell genomes. The purified libraries were quantified using a Qubit 3.0 fluorometer, sized with a Bioanalyzer 2100, and then quantified again using the KAPA Library Quantification kit. A separate single-read 150-cycle Illumina NextSeq 550 flow cell was used to sequence each immunoSEQ 96-well plate. On the study's bioinformatics: Because the immunoSEQ output held only junctional sequences and lacked quality scores, the filtering could not match the filtering applied to full-length reads. To assign V/J genes and CDR3, sequences were annotated using PyIR, a Python wrapper for IgBLAST v1.9, with IMGT germline references. Reads were filtered out if the reads had weak V/J assignments (E-value above 1e-6), no CDR3, stop codons, out-of-frame junctions, or ambiguous translated residues. V3J clonotypes were defined as sequences sharing an identical inferred V gene, J gene, and CDR3 amino acid sequence. To compute the percentage overlap between repertoires, the number of shared unique clonotypes was divided by the size of the smaller repertoire. Three approaches were used to assess repertoire richness: RTK rarefaction, the Chao1 estimator, and Recon v2.1 estimates of unobserved clonotypes. Generation probabilities for all TCRbeta clonotypes obtained by the gDNA method from a handful of donors were computed using OLGA. In its TCRdb copy, this immuneACCESS table keeps in-frame sequences only and misses some clones. Where compared with another copy, unresolved V genes explain less than half of these, and the others have no known cause. V and J calls plus clone size are reproduced from that table; the DNA served to infer D and trimming. This sample comprises approximately 1,500,000 clones, over 95% of them detected only once. The ten largest make up roughly 1.2% of the sample.

General study outcomes and caveats: Sharing across several donors was observed for approximately 4.6% of naive CD4, over 3% of naive CD8, over 2% of memory CD4, and about 0.39% of memory CD8 clonotypes. Rarefaction of sorted-subset datasets indicated incomplete sequencing despite the large sequencing depth. The genetic and exposure-history diversity represented was limited by the small number of donors. Pairwise subsampling led to the expectation that sequencing depth would affect the degree of clonotype sharing among donors. Higher generation probabilities were observed for clonotypes shared by all four sorted-subset donors than for non-shared clonotypes. Naive subsets generally had larger estimated clonotype richness than memory subsets. Sampling was restricted to blood, and TCR repertoires in tissues likely differ from the TCR repertoires found in blood.

Healthy HIV-negative adults with no recently reported acute infections or vaccinations were included as donors. Every donor was a Caucasian adult residing in Nashville, Tennessee, USA. CD4+ T cells were enriched by magnetic negative selection; naive cells were then positively selected on CD45RA, and the negative fraction formed the memory subset. Blood was obtained by leukapheresis, after which PBMCs were separated by Ficoll-Histopaque density gradient centrifugation and cryopreserved in liquid nitrogen vapor phase. Purity and quantity of every magnetically sorted T cell population were checked by analytical flow cytometry. Genomic DNA was isolated from every sorted fraction and measured by UV absorbance on a Nanodrop 2000c. This clone showed up just once. Which antigen it targets is not known. Qualities for individual bases were not recorded, and no much larger clone is one base off. Trimming takes 5 bases from V and 4 bases from J, and the germline ends sit 19 bases apart. CDR1 and CDR2 are drawn from the germline V gene: SGHTA, FQGNSA. Counted from cysteine to phenylalanine, this CDR3 has 16 amino acids. Kept here is only the CDR3 DNA, which spans 48 bases and is read in frame from base 1.

Recombination connected TRBV7-2 to TRBJ2-3; TRBD2 is a weak D gene call, 7 bases matching. Sample: naive CD4+ T cells sorted from blood. This specimen's cell subset or site label, per the study, means: CD45RA+ positively selected. This clonotype originated in a young man in good health. The nucleotides read TGTGCCAGCAGCCGTAGGGGGGGGTTGAGTTCAGATACGCAGTATTTT. Translated, this is CASSRRGGLSSDTQYF.